A selection of T cell receptor beta chains follows, all from one sample in a study of shared clonotypes between healthy human individuals. Clones were read by immunoSEQ multiplex PCR, and TCRdb kept only the in-frame ones, dropping some. The sample gives about 2.4 million clones, roughly 93% of which show up once; 0.36% is in the top ten. The sequenced sample was naive CD4+ T cells from PBMCs. These receptor sequences come from a man in his late teens or twenties in good health. Some clones in this sample may be carry-over from other donors' samples. Both conserved end residues are part of each CDR3. A D gene is named only where the DNA matches it firmly. Expanded clones get a size class; other rows say once, few or many, or leave the size out.

TRBV5-1	NA	TRBJ1-2	NA	TGCGCCAGCAGCTTCGGGGGGCAGGACTATGGCTACACCTTC	CASSFGGQDYGYTF
TRBV5-4	NA	TRBJ1-3	NA	TGTGCCAGCAGCGGCCCTGGAAACACCATATATTTT	CASSGPGNTIYF
TRBV18	NA	TRBJ1-4	NA	TGTGCCAGCTCACCACAAACGGGCAGAAAACTGTTTTTT	CASSPQTGRKLFF
TRBV18	NA	TRBJ2-5	NA	TGTGCCAGCTCACCCCTTGGTCAGACCCAAGAGACCCAGTACTTC	CASSPLGQTQETQYF
TRBV6-5	NA	TRBJ2-1	TRBD1	TGTGCCAGCAGCCAGGACAGGAGCTCCTACAATGAGCAGTTCTTC	CASSQDRSSYNEQFF
TRBV5-8	NA	TRBJ1-1	NA	TGTGCCAGCAGCTTGAGGGTGGGTGTGAACACTGAAGCTTTCTTT	CASSLRVGVNTEAFF
TRBV11-3	NA	TRBJ2-1	NA	TGTGCCAGCAGCAGATGGGACCAACACCACGAACGGGAACCTGGTGAGCAGTTCTTC	CASSRWDQHHEREPGEQFF
TRBV6-1	once	TRBJ2-1	NA	TGTGCCAGCAGTGGGGGCCGGGACCCCGGTGGTGAGCAGTTCTTC	CASSGGRDPGGEQFF
TRBV29-1	NA	TRBJ2-1	NA	TGCAGCGTCGCGTGGGAGGACACAGGTACCTACAATGAGCAGTTCTTC	CSVAWEDTGTYNEQFF
TRBV19	NA	TRBJ2-1	TRBD1	TGTGCCAGTAGTGAGACAGGGTTTCCAAATGAGCAGTTCTTC	CASSETGFPNEQFF